One and the same sample provided the 10 T cell receptor beta chains below, sequenced in a study of shared clonotypes between healthy human individuals. Method: immunoSEQ multiplex PCR; TCRdb's copy keeps in-frame clones and lacks some. The table shows hundreds of thousands of clones, with approximately 77% occurring only once. The specimen sequenced was PBMCs. These receptor sequences come from a woman in her thirties or forties in good health. Some clones in this sample may be carry-over from other donors' samples.

As concerns this clone: This may be a read error, as it is one base from a much larger clone. V is TRBV5-6 and J is TRBJ1-1; the D gene is possibly TRBD1 (6 bases). Trimming left V 2 bases short and J 4 bases short, with 9 bases between. CDR1 and CDR2 from the germline V gene are SGHDT and YYEEEE. CDR3 length: 13 amino acids. CDR3 residues: CASSLPRGTEAFF. The CDR3 DNA reads as TGTGCCAGCAGCTTACCCAGGGGCACTGAAGCTTTCTTT.

This clone has only a few counts. The chain couples TRBV4-1 to TRBJ1-2; weak D call: TRBD1 (5 bases). The germline CDR1 and CDR2 sequences are MGHRA and YSYEKL. The CDR3 is 15 amino acids. V lost 0 bases and J 9 bases, leaving 17 bases between the germline ends. The CDR3 is CASSQEGGGGLRYTF. CDR3 bases: TGCGCCAGCAGCCAAGAAGGCGGGGGAGGTCTTCGCTACACCTTC.

The chain employs TRBV20-1 and TRBJ2-7; D remains unclear. The CDR3 has 11 residues. V shed 6 bases and J shed 1 base, with 7 bases lying between them. The V gene's germline CDR1 is DFQATT and CDR2 SNEGSKA (reference sequence). Here the CDR3 reads CSAVPSYEQYF. CDR3 DNA sequence: TGCAGTGCGGTTCCTTCCTACGAGCAGTACTTC.

Only a few counts were recorded for this clone. The chain employs TRBV7-8 and TRBJ2-7; 12 nucleotides match TRBD1. Trimming cost V 0 bases and J 9 bases; bases outside gene matches: 12. Germline loops: CDR1 SGHVS, CDR2 FQNEAQ. The CDR3 runs 17 residues. The CDR3 DNA sequence: TGTGCCAGCAGCTTAGCTTCCTCCTGGGACAGGGGGCGTGGGCAGTACTTC. As protein: CASSLASSWDRGRGQYF.

In DNA form, the CDR3 reads TGTGCCAGCAGCGAACGGACTAGCTACAATGAGCAGTTCTTC. Translated: CASSERTSYNEQFF. This chain links TRBV9 with TRBJ2-1, with TRBD2 matching 7 bases. After removal of 3 bases from V and 3 bases from J, the junction contained 3 bases not matched to a gene. The CDR3 is 14 amino acids. Germline loops: CDR1 SGDLS, CDR2 YYNGEE.

Comment on this clone: Just one base apart from a much larger clone, this may be a read error. The J gene is TRBJ2-5, the V gene TRBV14; D possibly corresponds to TRBD1 (6 bases). The germline V gene encodes CDR1 SGHDN and CDR2 FVKESK. The CDR3 sequence is 16 residues long. The CDR3 protein is CASSQRGTPYQGTQYF. The CDR3 region has the DNA TGTGCCAGCAGCCAGAGGGGGACACCGTACCAAGGGACCCAGTACTTC.

The J gene is TRBJ1-1, the V gene TRBV27; 11 nucleotides agree with TRBD1. Germline-derived CDR1 and CDR2 are MNHEY and SMNVEV (reference sequence). CDR3 length: 14 residues. Losses at the gene ends were 4 bases for V and 5 bases for J; bases not matched to a gene: 3. The CDR3 reads CASSWDRGGTEAFF. CDR3 nucleotides: TGTGCCAGCAGTTGGGACAGGGGGGGGACTGAAGCTTTCTTT.

Ten or more counts support this clone. Different DNA sequences within this sample yield the same CDR3. The genes are TRBV7-9 and TRBJ2-7; D is unresolved. Germline CDR1 reads SEHNR; CDR2 reads FQNEAQ (reference sequence). This CDR3 is built from 11 residues. V was trimmed by 8 bases and J by 3 bases, leaving 8 bases between them. CDR3 nucleotides: TGTGCCAGCTCGGTTAGCTACGAGCAGTACTTC. Protein product: CASSVSYEQYF.

The gene calls are TRBV7-3 and TRBJ2-5; D gene uncertain. Trimming shortened V by 4 bases and J by 4 bases, and 13 bases separated the two germline ends. In germline, CDR1 is SGHTA, CDR2 FQGTGA. The CDR3 covers 14 residues. The CDR3, as DNA: TGTGCCAGCAGCTCGGACCCTCTCGGAGAGACCCAGTACTTC. Its translation: CASSSDPLGETQYF.

The chain combines TRBV27 with TRBJ1-1; the D is unclear. Germline CDR1 reads MNHEY; CDR2 reads SMNVEV (reference sequence). Trimming removed 8 bases at V and 4 bases at J, with 14 bases between. This CDR3 has 13 residues. CDR3 region: CASSWQISTEAFF. The CDR3 nucleotides read TGTGCCAGCTCCTGGCAAATTAGCACTGAAGCTTTCTTT.